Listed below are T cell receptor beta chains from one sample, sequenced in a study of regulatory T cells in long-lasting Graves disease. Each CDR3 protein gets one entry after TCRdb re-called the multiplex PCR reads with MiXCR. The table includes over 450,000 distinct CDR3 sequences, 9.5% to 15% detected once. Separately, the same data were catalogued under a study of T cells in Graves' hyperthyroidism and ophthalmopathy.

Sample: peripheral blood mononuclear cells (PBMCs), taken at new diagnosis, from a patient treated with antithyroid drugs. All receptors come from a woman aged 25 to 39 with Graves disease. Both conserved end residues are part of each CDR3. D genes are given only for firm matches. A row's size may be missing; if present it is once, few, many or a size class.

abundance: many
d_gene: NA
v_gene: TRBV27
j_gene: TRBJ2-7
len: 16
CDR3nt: TGTGCCAGCAGCCCCACCCCCGACGGTACACCGGACGAGCAGTACTTC
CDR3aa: CASSPTPDGTPDEQYF

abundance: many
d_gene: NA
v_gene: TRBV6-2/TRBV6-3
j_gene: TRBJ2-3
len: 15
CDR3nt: TGTGCCAGCAGTGAAACTCTACAAAGCACAGATACGCAGTATTTT
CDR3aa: CASSETLQSTDTQYF

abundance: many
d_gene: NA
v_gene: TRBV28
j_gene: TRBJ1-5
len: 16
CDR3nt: TGTGCCAGCAGTCCGCATCGGACACTTAGCAATCAGCCCCAGCATTTT
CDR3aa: CASSPHRTLSNQPQHF

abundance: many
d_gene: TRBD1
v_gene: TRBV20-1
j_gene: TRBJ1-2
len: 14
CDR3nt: TGCAGTGCTAACAGGGGGCTCCCCCCCTATGGCTACACCTTC
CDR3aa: CSANRGLPPYGYTF

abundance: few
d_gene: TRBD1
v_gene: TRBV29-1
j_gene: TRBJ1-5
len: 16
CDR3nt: TGCAGCGTTGAGGGGGGACAGGGGGCTTCGGATCAGCCCCAGCATTTT
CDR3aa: CSVEGGQGASDQPQHF

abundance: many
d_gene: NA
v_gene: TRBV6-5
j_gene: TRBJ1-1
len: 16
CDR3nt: TGTGCCAGCAGTTACCCCGTGGGGGGAGGTAATTCAGGAGCTTTCTTT
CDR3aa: CASSYPVGGGNSGAFF

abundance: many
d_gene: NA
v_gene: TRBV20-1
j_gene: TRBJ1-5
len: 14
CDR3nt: TGCAGTGCGCGGGGGGGTGTGGACAATCAGCCCCAGCATTTT
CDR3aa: CSARGGVDNQPQHF

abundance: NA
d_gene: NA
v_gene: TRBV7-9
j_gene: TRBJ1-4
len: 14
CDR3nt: TGTGCCAGCAGCTTACAGGACGGTAATGAAAAACTGTTTTTT
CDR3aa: CASSLQDGNEKLFF

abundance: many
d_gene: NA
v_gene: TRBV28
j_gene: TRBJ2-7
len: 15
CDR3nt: TGTGCCAGCAGCCCCCCTCCAGGGCAGGGCAACGAGCAGTACTTC
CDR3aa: CASSPPPGQGNEQYF

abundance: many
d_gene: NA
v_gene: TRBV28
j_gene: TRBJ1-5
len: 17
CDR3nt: TGTGCCAGCAACGGGAGGCGAAGTGGGTATCGAAATCAGCCCCAGCATTTT
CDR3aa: CASNGRRSGYRNQPQHF

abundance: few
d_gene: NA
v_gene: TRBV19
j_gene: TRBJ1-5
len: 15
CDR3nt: TGTGCCAGTAGTATCTATCTTGCGGGGGGTCAGCCCCAGCATTTT
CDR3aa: CASSIYLAGGQPQHF

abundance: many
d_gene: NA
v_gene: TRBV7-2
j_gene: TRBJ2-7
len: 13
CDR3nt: TGTGCCAGCAGCTTAGACGCCTTCTACGAGCAGTACTTC
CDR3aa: CASSLDAFYEQYF

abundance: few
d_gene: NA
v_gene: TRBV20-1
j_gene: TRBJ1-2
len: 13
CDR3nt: TGCAGTGCTCTTTATCCAGAGACCTATGGCTACACCTTC
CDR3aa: CSALYPETYGYTF

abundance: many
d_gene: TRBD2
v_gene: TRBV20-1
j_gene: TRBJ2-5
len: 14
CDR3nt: TGCAGTGCTAGAGTAGCGGGAGAGGACTTGACCCAGTACTTC
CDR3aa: CSARVAGEDLTQYF

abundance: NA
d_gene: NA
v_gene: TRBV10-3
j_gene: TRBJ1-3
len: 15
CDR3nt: TGTGCCATCAGTGACCACAGCTCCTTTGGAAACACCATATATTTT
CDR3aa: CAISDHSSFGNTIYF

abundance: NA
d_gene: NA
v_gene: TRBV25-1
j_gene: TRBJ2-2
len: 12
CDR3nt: TGTGCCAGCAGTGAGCCTGCCGGGGAGCTGTTTTTT
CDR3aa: CASSEPAGELFF

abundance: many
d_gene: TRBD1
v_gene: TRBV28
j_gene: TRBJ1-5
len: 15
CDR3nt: TGTGCCAGCACCCCGGGACAGGGGTTCCGGCAGCCCCAGCATTTT
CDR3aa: CASTPGQGFRQPQHF

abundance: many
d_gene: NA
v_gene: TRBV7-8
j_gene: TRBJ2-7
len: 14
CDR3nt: TGTGCCAGCAGCTCTCACAGGGACGGGTACGAGCAGTACTTC
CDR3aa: CASSSHRDGYEQYF

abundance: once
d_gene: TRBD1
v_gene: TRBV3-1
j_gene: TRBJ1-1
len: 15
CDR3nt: TGTGCCAGCAGCCAAACAGGGGGCCTAATGACTGAAGCTTTCTTT
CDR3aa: CASSQTGGLMTEAFF

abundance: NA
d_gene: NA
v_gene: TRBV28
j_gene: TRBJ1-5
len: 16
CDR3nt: TGTGCCAGCAGACCCGGGACACCGAGGGGGAATCAGCCCCAGCATTTT
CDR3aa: CASRPGTPRGNQPQHF

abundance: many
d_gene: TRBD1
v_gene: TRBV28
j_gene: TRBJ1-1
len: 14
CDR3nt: TGTGCCAGCAGTTCAGGGGGCGAGGGCACTGAAGCTTTCTTT
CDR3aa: CASSSGGEGTEAFF

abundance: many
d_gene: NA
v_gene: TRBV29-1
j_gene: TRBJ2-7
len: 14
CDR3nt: TGCAGCGTTGAAGTCGGCACAGGATGGTACGAGCAGTACTTC
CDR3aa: CSVEVGTGWYEQYF

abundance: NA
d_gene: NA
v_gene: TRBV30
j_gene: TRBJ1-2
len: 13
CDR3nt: TGTGCCTGGAGTGACGTAATGACTGGGGGCTACACCTTC
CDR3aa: CAWSDVMTGGYTF

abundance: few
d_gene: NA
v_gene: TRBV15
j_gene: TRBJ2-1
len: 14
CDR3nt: TGTGCCACCAGTACGGGAAGCTCCTACAATGAGCAGTTCTTC
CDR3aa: CATSTGSSYNEQFF

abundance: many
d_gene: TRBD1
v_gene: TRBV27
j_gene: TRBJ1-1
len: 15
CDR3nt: TGTGCCAGCAGTTCTCTAACTCCAGGGGGTACTGAAGCTTTCTTT
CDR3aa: CASSSLTPGGTEAFF

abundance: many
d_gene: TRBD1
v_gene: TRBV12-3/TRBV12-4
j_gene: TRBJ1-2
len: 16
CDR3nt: TGTGCCAGCAGCTTACACCATGACAGGGCCCCGAATGGCTACACCTTC
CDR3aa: CASSLHHDRAPNGYTF

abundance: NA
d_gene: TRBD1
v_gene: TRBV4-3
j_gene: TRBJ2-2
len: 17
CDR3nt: TGCGCCAGCAGCCAAGATTGGAGAGGGGGCAGCACCGGGGAGCTGTTTTTT
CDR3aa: CASSQDWRGGSTGELFF

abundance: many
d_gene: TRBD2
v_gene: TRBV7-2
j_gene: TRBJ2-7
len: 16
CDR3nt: TGTGCCAGCAGCTTATATGCCGGGACTAGCGGTTACGAGCAGTACTTC
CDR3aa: CASSLYAGTSGYEQYF

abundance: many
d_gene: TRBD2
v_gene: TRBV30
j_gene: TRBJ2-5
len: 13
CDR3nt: TGTGCCTGGACTAGCGGGGAGCCGGGGACCCAGTACTTC
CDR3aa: CAWTSGEPGTQYF

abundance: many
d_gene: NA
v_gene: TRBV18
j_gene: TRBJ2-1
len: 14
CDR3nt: TGTGCCAGCTCACCATCTAATACAGGGAATGAGCAGTTCTTC
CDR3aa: CASSPSNTGNEQFF

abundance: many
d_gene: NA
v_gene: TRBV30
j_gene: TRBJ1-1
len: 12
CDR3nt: TGTGCCTGGAGGGAGGGGCCGACTGAAGCTTTCTTT
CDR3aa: CAWREGPTEAFF

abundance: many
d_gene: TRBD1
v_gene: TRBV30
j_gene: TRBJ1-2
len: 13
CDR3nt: TGTGCCCGGAGTAGGGGGCTTAACTATGGCTACACCTTC
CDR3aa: CARSRGLNYGYTF

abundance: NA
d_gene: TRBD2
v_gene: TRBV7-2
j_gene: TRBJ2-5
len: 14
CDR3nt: TGTGCCAGCAGCATACAGCGGGGGCAAGAGACCCAGTACTTC
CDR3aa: CASSIQRGQETQYF

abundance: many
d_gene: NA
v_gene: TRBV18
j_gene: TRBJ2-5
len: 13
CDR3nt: TGTGCCAGCTCACCTAAACATGGAGAGACCCAGTACTTC
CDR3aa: CASSPKHGETQYF

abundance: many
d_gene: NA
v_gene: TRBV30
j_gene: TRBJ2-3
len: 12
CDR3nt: TGTGCCTGGAGTGTACGGGTGTCCACGCAGTATTTT
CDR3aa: CAWSVRVSTQYF

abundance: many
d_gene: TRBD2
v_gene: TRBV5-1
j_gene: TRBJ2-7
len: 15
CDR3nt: TGCGCCAGCAGCTTCGGGACTAGCGGCAGCAGCACCCAGTACTTC
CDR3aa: CASSFGTSGSSTQYF

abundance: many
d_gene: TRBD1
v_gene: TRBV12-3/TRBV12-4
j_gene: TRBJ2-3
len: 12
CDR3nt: TGTGCCAGCAGCCGGACAGGGGATACGCAGTATTTT
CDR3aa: CASSRTGDTQYF

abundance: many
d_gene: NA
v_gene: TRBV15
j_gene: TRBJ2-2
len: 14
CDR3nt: TGTGCCACCAGCAGAGATTACGGAACCGGGGAGCTGTTTTTT
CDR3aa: CATSRDYGTGELFF

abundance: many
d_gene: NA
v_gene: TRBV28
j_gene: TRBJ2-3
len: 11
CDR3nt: TGTGCCAGCAAACGTCTGGATACGCAGTATTTT
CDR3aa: CASKRLDTQYF

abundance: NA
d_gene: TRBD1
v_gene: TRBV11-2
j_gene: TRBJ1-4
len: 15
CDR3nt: TGTGCCAGCAGATCTACCGGGACAGGGATGGAAAAACTGTTTTTT
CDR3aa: CASRSTGTGMEKLFF

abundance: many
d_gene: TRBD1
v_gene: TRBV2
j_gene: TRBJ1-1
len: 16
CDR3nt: TGTGCCAGCAAAATGACAGGGTTTGGGTACAACGGTGAAGCTTTCTTT
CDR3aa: CASKMTGFGYNGEAFF

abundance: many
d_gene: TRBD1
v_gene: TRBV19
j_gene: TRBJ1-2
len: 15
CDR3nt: TGTGCCAGTACCCTCCGGGACAGGGCAAGGAATGGCTACACCTTC
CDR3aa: CASTLRDRARNGYTF

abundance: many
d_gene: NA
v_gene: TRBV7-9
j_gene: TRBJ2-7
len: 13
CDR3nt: TGTGCCAGCAGCTTAGGACTAACTTCCGAGCAGTACTTC
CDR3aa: CASSLGLTSEQYF

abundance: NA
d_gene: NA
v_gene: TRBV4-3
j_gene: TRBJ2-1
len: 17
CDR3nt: TGCGCCAGCAGCCAAGACCCTCGTGGGGGAGCTGTAAATGAGCAGTTCTTC
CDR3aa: CASSQDPRGGAVNEQFF

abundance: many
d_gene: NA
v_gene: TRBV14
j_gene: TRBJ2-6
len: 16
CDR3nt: TGTGCCAGCAGCCCCCGAGTGGCGGGCGGGGCCAACGTCCTGACTTTC
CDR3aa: CASSPRVAGGANVLTF

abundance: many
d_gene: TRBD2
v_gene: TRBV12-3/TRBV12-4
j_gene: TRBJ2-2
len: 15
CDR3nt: TGTGCCAGCGGAGGGACTACTCACTTTGGCGGGGAGCTGTTTTTT
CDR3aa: CASGGTTHFGGELFF

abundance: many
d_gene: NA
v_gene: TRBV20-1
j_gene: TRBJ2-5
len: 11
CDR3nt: TGCAGTGCTAGTGCCCCCTTGACCCAGTACTTC
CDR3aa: CSASAPLTQYF

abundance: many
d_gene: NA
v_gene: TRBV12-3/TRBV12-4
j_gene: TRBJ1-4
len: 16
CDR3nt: TGTGCCAGCAGCCCGGTGCAGGGAACCCCTAATGAAAAACTGTTTTTT
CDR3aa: CASSPVQGTPNEKLFF

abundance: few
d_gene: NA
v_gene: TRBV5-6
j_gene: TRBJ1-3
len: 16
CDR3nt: TGTGCCAGCAGCTTGTTAGCAGGACCTGGGGGAAACACCATATATTTT
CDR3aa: CASSLLAGPGGNTIYF

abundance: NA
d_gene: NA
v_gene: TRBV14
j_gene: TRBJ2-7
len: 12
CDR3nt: TGTGCCAGCAGCCGTACCCACTACGAGCAGTACTTC
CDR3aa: CASSRTHYEQYF

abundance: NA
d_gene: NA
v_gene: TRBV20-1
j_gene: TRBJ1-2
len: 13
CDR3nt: TGCAGTGCTAGTCCAGGGGAGGGGTATGGCTACACCTTC
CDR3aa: CSASPGEGYGYTF

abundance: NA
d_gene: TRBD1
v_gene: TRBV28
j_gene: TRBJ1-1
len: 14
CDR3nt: TGTGCCAGCCAAGGAGAGGGGGCGATTAATGAAGCTTTCTTT
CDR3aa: CASQGEGAINEAFF

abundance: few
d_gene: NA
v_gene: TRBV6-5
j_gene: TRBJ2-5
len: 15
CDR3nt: TGTGCCAGCAGTTACTCCCAGGGTGACGTTGGGGCCCAGTACTTC
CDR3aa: CASSYSQGDVGAQYF